The TCR beta chain under discussion was sequenced for a study of CD8+CD57+ T cells in acquired aplastic anemia. This clonotype was counted many times. TCR beta VDJ and CDR3 profiling used genomic DNA as template. One entry per CDR3 protein, called by TCRdb with MiXCR from the reads. Counted here are hundreds of thousands of distinct CDR3 sequences, roughly 34% occurring once; the ten biggest clones make up 0.7% to 1%. CD8+CD57+ cell expansion, shown by flow cytometry, had occurred in the patients selected for sequencing. Patients uniformly had severe acquired aplastic anemia. CDR3 length equals 11 residues. With V trimmed by 6 bases and J by 9 bases, 0 bases remained unmatched. Germline values: CDR1 ENHRY, CDR2 SYGVKD.

This clonotype was sampled from a human donor with aplastic anemia. The chain recombines TRBV10-3 with TRBJ1-5; 9 bases map to TRBD1. Specimen: sorted CD4+, CD8+, or CD8+CD57+ T cells (not recorded which) from PBMCs. Here the CDR3 DNA reads TGTGCCATCAGGGACAGGGGGCCCCAGCATTTT. Protein sequence: CAIRDRGPQHF.